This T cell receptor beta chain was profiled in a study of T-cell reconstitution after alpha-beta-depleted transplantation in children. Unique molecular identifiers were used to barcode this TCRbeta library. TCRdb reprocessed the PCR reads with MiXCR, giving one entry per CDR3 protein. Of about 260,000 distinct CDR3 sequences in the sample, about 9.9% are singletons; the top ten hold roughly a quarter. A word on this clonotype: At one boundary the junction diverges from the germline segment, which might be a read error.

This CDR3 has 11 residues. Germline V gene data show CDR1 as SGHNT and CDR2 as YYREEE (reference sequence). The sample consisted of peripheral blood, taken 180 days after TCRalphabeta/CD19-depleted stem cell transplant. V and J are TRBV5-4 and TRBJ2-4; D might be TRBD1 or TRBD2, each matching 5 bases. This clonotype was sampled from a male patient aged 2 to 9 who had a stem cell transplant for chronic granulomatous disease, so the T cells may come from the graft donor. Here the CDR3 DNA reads TGTGCCAGCAGCTTGGTGGGACCCGTGGACTTC. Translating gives CASSLVGPVDF.